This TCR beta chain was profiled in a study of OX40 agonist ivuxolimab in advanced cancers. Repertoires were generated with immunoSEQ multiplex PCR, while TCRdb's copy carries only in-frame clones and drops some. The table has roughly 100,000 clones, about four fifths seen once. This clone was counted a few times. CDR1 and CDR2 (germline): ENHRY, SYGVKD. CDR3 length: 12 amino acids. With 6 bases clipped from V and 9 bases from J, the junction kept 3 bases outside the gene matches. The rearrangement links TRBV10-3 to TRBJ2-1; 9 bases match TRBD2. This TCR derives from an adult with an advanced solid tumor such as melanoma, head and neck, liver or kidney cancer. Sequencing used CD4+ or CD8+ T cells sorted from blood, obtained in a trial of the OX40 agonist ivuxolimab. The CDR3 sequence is CAISPSGVEQFF. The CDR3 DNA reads TGTGCCATCAGCCCTAGCGGGGTTGAGCAGTTCTTC.